This TCR beta chain originates from a study of T cells of healthy individuals (dated by TCRdb to between 2017 and 2018). This clonotype was counted many times. The antigen it binds to is not known. Per-base quality was not reported, and no clone a single base away is much larger than it. Library generation was performed with 5' RACE. The reads were generated on an Illumina MiSeq. TCRdb reworked the public reads: Q25 trimming with fastp, MiXCR clone assembly, productive beta chains retained. Every distinct CDR3 protein forms one entry, paired with its most common genes and DNA. In this sample the table shows about 82,000 distinct CDR3 sequences, roughly 5% of which occur a single time. The ten largest clones represent roughly 7.5% of the sample. CDR1 and CDR2 are read off the germline V gene as ENHRY and SYGVKD. The CDR3 contains 16 residues, cysteine and phenylalanine counted. Only the CDR3 portion is preserved as DNA: 48 bases, with reading frame beginning at the first base. V loses 2 bases of germline sequence and J loses 5 bases, and the interval between the two ends is 17 bases.

This receptor was taken from a female donor in good health. In this chain, TRBV10-3 is recombined with TRBJ2-3; TRBD2 is possibly the D segment (5 matching bases). The CDR3 protein: CAISERPSLTRDTQYF. The sequenced DNA: TGTGCCATCAGTGAGAGGCCTAGCCTCACACGAGATACGCAGTATTTT.